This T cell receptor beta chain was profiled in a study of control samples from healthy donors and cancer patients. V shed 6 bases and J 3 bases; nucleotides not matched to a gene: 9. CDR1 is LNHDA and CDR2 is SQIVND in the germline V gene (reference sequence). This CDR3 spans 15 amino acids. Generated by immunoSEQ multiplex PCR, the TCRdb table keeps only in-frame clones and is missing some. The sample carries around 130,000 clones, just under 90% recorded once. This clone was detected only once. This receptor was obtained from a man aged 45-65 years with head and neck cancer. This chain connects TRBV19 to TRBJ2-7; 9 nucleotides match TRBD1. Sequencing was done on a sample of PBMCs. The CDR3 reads CASSVTGGSFYEQYF. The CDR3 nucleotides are TGTGCCAGTAGCGTGACAGGGGGATCATTCTACGAGCAGTACTTC.